This TCR beta chain was profiled in a study of blood T cell repertoires in COVID-19. CDR1 and CDR2 (germline): SGHNT, YYREEE (reference sequence). This CDR3 comprises 14 residues. V was clipped by 0 bases and J by 2 bases, with 8 bases between them. Under the authors' procedure: Reference gene primer amplification in the assay estimated nucleated cell counts. Sequencing used immunoSEQ multiplex PCR; TCRdb keeps in-frame clones, though not all of them. V and J calls and clone size are as listed in that table; D and trimming were resolved from the DNA. This sample carries some 180,000 clones, roughly 80% of them seen once, and the ten largest clones take approximately 12%.

V usage is TRBV5-4 and J usage is TRBJ1-2, with D perhaps matching TRBD1 (5 bases). Sequencing was performed on peripheral blood. The source of this sequence is a woman older than 75 with COVID-19, enrolled during active disease. The CDR3 DNA reads as TGTGCCAGCAGCTTGGTTCAGGGAAACTATGGCTACACCTTC. Translating gives CASSLVQGNYGYTF.